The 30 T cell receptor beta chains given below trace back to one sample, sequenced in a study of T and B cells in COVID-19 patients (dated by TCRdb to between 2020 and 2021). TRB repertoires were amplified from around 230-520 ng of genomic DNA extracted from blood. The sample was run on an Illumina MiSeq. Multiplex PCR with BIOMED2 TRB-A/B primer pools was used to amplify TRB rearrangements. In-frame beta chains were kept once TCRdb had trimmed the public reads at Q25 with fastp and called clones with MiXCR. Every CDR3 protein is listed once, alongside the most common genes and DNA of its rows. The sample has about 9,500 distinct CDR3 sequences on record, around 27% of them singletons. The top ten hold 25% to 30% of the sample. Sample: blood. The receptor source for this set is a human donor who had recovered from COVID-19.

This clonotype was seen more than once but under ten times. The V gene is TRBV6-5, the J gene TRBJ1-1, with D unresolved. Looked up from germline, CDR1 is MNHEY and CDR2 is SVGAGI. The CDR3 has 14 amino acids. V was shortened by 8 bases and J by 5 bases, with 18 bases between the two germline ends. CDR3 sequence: CASSVTSRRTEAFF. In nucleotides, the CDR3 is TGTGCCAGCTCAGTTACTAGTCGGCGGACTGAAGCTTTCTTT.

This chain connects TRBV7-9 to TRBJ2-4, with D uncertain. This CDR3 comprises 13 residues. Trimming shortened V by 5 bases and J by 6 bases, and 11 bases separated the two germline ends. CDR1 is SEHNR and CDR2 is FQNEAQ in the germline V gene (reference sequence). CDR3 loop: CASSAWSVNIQYF. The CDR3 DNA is TGTGCCAGCAGCGCTTGGTCCGTAAACATTCAGTACTTC.

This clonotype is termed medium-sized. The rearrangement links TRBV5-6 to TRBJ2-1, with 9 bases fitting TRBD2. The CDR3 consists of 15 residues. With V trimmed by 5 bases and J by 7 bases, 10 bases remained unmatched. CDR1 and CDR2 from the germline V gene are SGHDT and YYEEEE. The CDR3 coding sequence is TGTGCCAGCAGGACTAGCGGAGAGCTGCCTAATGAGCAGTTCTTC. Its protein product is CASRTSGELPNEQFF. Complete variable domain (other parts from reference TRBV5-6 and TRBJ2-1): DAGVTQSPTHLIKTRGQQVTLRCSPKSGHDTVSWYQQALGQGPQFIFQYYEEEERQRGNFPDRFSGHQFPNYSSELNVNALLLGDSALYLCASRTSGELPNEQFFGPGTRLTVL.

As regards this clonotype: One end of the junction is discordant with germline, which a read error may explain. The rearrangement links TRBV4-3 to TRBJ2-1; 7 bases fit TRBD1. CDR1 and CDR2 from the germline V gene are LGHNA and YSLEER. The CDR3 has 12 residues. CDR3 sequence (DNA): TGTGCCAGCAGCCAAGGGACAGACTGGCAGTTCTTC. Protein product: CASSQGTDWQFF.

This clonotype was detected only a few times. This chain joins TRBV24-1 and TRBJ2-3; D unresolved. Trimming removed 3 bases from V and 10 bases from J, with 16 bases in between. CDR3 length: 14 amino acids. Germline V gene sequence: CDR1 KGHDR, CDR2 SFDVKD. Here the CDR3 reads CATSDTSYRSAQYF. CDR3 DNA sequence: TGTGCCACCAGTGATACATCTTACCGGTCTGCGCAGTATTTT.

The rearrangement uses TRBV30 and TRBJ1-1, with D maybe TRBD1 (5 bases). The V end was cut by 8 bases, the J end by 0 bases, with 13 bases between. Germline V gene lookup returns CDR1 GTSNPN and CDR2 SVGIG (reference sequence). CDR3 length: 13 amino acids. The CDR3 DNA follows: TGTGCCAGACAGAAGGCTATGAACACTGAAGCTTTCTTT. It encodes CARQKAMNTEAFF.

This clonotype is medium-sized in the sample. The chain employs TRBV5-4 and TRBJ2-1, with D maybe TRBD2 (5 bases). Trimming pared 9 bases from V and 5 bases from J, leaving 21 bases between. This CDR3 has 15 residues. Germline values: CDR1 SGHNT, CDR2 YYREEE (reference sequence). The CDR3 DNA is TGTGCCACCCTCCTGGGAAGCGGAGCTCACAATGAGCAGTTCTTC. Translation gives CATLLGSGAHNEQFF.

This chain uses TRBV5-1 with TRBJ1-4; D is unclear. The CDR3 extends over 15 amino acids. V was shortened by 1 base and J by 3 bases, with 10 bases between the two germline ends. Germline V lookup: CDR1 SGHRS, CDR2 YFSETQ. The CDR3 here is CASSLSGPPNEKLFF. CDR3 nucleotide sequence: TGCGCCAGCAGCTTGTCGGGTCCTCCTAATGAAAAACTGTTTTTT. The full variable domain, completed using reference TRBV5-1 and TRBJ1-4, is KAGVTQTPRYLIKTRGQQVTLSCSPISGHRSVSWYQQTPGQGLQFLFEYFSETQRNKGNFPGRFSGRQFSNSRSEMNVSTLELGDSALYLCASSLSGPPNEKLFFGSGTQLSVL.

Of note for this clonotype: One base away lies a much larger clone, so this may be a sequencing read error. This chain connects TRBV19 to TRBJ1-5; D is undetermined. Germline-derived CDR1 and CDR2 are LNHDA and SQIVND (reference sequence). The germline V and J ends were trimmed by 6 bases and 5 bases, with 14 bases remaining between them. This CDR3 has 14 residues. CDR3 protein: CASRPYNLDQPQHF. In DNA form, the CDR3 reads TGTGCCAGTAGGCCTTACAACCTCGATCAGCCCCAGCATTTT.

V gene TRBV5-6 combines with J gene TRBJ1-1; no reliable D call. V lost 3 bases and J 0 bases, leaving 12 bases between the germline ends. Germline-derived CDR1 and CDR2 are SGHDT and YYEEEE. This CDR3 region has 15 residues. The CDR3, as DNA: TGTGCCAGCAGCTCTCTGATAAATTTGAACACTGAAGCTTTCTTT. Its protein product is CASSSLINLNTEAFF.

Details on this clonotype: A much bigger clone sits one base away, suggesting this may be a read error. CDR3 nucleotide sequence: TGTGCCAGCAGTTTTCAGGGGAGACAAGAGACCCAGTACTTC. Encoded protein: CASSFQGRQETQYF. This chain connects TRBV12-3 or TRBV12-4 to TRBJ2-5; a weak D match, TRBD1 (6 bases). Trimming shortened V by 3 bases and J by 2 bases, and 10 bases separated the two germline ends. The CDR3 totals 14 residues.

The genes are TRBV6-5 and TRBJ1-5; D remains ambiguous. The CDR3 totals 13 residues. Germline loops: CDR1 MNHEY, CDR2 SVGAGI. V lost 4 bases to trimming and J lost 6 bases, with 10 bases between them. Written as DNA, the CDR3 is TGTGCCAGCAGTTTCCGGGGAACTCAGCCCCAGCATTTT. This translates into CASSFRGTQPQHF.

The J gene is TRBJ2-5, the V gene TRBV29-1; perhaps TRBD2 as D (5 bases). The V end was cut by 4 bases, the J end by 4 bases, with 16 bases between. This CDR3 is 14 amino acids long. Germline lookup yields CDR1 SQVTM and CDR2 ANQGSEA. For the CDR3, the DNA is TGCAGCGTTGGGACGGGGAGAGGGAGAGAGACCCAGTACTTC. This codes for CSVGTGRGRETQYF.

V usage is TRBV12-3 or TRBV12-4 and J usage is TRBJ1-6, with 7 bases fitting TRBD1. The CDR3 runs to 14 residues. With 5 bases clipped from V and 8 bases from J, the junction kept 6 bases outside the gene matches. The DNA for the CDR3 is TGTGCCAGCAGTCGACAGGGTTCGTATTCACCCCTCCACTTT. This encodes CASSRQGSYSPLHF.

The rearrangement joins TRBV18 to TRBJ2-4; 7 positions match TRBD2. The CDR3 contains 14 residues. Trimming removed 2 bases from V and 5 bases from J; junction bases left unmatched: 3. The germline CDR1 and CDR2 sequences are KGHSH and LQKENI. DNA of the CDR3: TGTGCCAGCTCACCAGGGAGGGCCCAAAACATTCAGTACTTC. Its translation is CASSPGRAQNIQYF.

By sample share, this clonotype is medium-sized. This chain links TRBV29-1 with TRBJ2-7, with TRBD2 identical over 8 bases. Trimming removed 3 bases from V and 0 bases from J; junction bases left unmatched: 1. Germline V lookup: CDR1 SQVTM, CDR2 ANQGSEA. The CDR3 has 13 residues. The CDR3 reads CSVDLAGSYEQYF. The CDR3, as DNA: TGCAGCGTTGACCTAGCGGGCTCCTACGAGCAGTACTTC.

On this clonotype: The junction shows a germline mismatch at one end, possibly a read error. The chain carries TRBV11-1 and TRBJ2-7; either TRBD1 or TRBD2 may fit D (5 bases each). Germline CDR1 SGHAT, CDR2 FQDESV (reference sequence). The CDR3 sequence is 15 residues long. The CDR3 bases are TGCGCCAGCAGCCGAGACCGGGACGGCAACTACGAGCAGTACTTC. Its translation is CASSRDRDGNYEQYF.

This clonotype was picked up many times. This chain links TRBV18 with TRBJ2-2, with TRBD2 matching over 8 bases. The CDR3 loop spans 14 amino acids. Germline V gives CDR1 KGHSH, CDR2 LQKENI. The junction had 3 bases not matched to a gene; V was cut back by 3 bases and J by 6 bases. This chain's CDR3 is CASSPREAAGELFF. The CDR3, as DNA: TGTGCCAGCTCACCGCGGGAGGCCGCCGGGGAGCTGTTTTTT.

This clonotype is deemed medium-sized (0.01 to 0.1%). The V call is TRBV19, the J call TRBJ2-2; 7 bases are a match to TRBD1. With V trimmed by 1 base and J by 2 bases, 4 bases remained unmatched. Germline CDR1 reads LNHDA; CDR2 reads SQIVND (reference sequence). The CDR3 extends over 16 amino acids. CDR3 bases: TGTGCCAGTAGTATAGCCGGGACAGCCAACACCGGGGAGCTGTTTTTT. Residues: CASSIAGTANTGELFF. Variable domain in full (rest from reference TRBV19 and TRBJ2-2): DGGITQSPKYLFRKEGQNVTLSCEQNLNHDAMYWYRQDPGQGLRLIYYSQIVNDFQKGDIAEGYSVSREKKESFPLTVTSAQKNPTAFYLCASSIAGTANTGELFFGEGSRLTVL.

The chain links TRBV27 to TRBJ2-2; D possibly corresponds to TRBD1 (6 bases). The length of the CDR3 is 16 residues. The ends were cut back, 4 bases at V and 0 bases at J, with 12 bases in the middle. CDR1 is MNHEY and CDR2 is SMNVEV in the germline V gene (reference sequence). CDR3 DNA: TGTGCCAGCAGTTACCTCAGGGGAACGAACACCGGGGAGCTGTTTTTT. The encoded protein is CASSYLRGTNTGELFF.

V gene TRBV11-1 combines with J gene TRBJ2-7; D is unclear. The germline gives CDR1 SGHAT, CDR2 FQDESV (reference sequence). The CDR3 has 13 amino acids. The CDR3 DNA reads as TGTGTTAGCAGCCTGCGATCAAACTACGAGCAGTACTTC. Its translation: CVSSLRSNYEQYF.

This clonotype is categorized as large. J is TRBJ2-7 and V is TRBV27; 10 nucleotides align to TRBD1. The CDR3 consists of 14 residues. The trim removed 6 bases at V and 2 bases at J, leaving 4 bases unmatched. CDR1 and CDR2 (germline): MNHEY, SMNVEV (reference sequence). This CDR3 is CASRLGTGAYEQYF. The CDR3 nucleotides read TGTGCCAGCAGACTCGGGACAGGGGCCTACGAGCAGTACTTC.

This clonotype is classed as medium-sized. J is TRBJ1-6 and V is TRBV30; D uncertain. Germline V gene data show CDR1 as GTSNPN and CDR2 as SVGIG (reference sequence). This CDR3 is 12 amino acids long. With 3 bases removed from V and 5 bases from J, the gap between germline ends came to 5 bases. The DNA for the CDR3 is TGTGCCTGGAGCCGGAATAATTCACCCCTCCACTTT. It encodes CAWSRNNSPLHF.

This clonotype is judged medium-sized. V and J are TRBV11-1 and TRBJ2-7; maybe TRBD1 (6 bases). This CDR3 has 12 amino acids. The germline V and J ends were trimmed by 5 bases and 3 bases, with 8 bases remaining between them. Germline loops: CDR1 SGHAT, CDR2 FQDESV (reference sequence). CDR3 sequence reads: CASSPQGYEQYF. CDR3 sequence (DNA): TGTGCCAGCAGCCCACAGGGCTACGAGCAGTACTTC.

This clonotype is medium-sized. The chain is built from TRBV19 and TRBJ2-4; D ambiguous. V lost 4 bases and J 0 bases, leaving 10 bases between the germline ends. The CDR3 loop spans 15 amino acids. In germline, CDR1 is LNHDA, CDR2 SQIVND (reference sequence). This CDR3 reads CASSSTELAKNIQYF. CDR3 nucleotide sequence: TGTGCCAGTAGTAGTACTGAGCTAGCCAAAAACATTCAGTACTTC.

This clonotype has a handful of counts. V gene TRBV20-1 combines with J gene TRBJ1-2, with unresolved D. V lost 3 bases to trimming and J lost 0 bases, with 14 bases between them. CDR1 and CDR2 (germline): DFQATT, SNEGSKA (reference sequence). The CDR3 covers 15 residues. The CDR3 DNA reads TGCAGTGCTAGCCCTAACACAGTGACTAACTATGGCTACACCTTC. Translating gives CSASPNTVTNYGYTF.

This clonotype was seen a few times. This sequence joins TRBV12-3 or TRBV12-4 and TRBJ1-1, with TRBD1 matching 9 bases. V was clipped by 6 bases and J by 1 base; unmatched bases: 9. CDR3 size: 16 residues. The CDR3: CASSYIGQGSNTEAFF. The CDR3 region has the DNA TGTGCCAGCAGCTACATTGGACAGGGGTCGAACACTGAAGCTTTCTTT.

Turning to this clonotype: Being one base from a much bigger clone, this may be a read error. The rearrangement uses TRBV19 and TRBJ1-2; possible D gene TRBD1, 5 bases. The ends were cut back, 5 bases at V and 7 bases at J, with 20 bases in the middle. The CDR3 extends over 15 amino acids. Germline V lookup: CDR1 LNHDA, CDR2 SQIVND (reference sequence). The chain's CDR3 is CASSSRGPRTGGYTF. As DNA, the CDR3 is TGTGCCAGTAGTTCCCGGGGACCGAGGACTGGTGGCTACACCTTC.

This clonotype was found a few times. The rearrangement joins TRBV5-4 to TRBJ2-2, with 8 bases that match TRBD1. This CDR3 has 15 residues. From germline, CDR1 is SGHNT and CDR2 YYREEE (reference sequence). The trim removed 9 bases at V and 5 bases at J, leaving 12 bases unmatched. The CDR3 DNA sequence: TGTGCCATGTTCGTGCAGGGGGCTGGAACCGGGGAGCTGTTTTTT. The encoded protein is CAMFVQGAGTGELFF. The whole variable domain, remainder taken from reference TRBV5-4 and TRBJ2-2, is ETGVTQSPTHLIKTRGQQVTLRCSSQSGHNTVSWYQQALGQGPQFIFQYYREEENGRGNFPPRFSGLQFPNYSSELNVNALELDDSALYLCAMFVQGAGTGELFFGEGSRLTVL.

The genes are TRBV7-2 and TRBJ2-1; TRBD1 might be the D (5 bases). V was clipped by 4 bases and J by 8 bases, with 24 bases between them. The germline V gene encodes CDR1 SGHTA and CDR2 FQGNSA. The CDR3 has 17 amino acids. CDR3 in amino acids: CASSSPAGQGPLDEQFF. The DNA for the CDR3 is TGTGCCAGCAGCTCCCCCGCCGGGCAGGGCCCTCTTGATGAGCAGTTCTTC.